What follows are 32 T cell receptor beta chains derived from one specimen sequenced in a study of shared clonotypes between healthy human individuals. Naive CD8 cells were CD45RO-negative, positively selected for CCR7, excluding terminally differentiated effector memory CD45RA+ cells. This table comes from immunoSEQ multiplex PCR, and its TCRdb copy is limited to in-frame clones, with some not included. The data show around 2.1 million clones, about 93% seen once. Sequenced material: naive CD8+ T cells from PBMCs. The receptors derive from a young man in good health. Some clones in this sample may be carry-over from other donors' samples.

This clone was counted once. The gene calls are TRBV7-2 and TRBJ2-2; no firm D call. The CDR3 runs 15 residues. CDR1 SGHTA and CDR2 FQGNSA come from the germline V gene. Between the trimmed V and J ends, which lost 1 base and 4 bases, there was a span of 10 bases. Here the CDR3 DNA reads TGTGCCAGCAGCTTAGAGGGCAGTTTCACCGGGGAGCTGTTTTTT. Protein product: CASSLEGSFTGELFF.

Worth noting for this clone: Other nucleotide sequences in the sample specify the same CDR3. This chain uses TRBV7-2 with TRBJ1-3; no clear D gene. Germline lookup yields CDR1 SGHTA and CDR2 FQGNSA. V was pared by 1 base and J by 3 bases, with 1 base between. This CDR3 comprises 12 residues. The CDR3 loop is CASSLGGNTIYF. The CDR3 bases are TGTGCCAGCAGCTTAGGTGGAAACACCATATATTTT.

The chain recombines TRBV5-1 with TRBJ2-2; TRBD2 might be the D (5 bases). Between the trimmed V and J ends, which lost 2 bases and 6 bases, there was a span of 11 bases. The length of the CDR3 is 14 residues. Germline CDR1 is SGHRS and CDR2 is YFSETQ. The CDR3 bases are TGCGCCAGCAGCTTCGGGGTTCACCCCGGGGAGCTGTTTTTT. This translates into CASSFGVHPGELFF. The full variable domain, its missing parts supplied by reference TRBV5-1 and TRBJ2-2, is KAGVTQTPRYLIKTRGQQVTLSCSPISGHRSVSWYQQTPGQGLQFLFEYFSETQRNKGNFPGRFSGRQFSNSRSEMNVSTLELGDSALYLCASSFGVHPGELFFGEGSRLTVL.

The gene calls are TRBV29-1 and TRBJ2-2, with D possibly being TRBD1 or TRBD2 (5 bases each). Germline V gene lookup returns CDR1 SQVTM and CDR2 ANQGSEA. CDR3 length: 17 residues. Trimming took 0 bases from V and 1 from J, leaving 15 bases between them. CDR3 coding DNA: TGCAGCGTTGAAGATCAATTGGCAGGGAGGAACACCGGGGAGCTGTTTTTT. This sequence encodes CSVEDQLAGRNTGELFF.

A note on this clone: The identical CDR3 is also encoded by other nucleotide sequences in the sample. In DNA, the CDR3 is TGCGCCAGCAGCTTGGATGGGAGCTCCTACGAGCAGTACTTC. Amino acid sequence: CASSLDGSSYEQYF. The chain is built from TRBV5-1 and TRBJ2-7, with a possible D match to TRBD2 (5 bases). This CDR3 contains 14 residues. V lost 0 bases to trimming and J lost 0 bases, with 7 bases between them. CDR1 SGHRS and CDR2 YFSETQ come from the germline V gene.

This clone occurred a few times. The sample holds other DNA sequences that translate to the same CDR3. The DNA for the CDR3 is TGTGCCAGCAGTCCGCGACAGGGTGTGAACACTGAAGCTTTCTTT. Its translation: CASSPRQGVNTEAFF. The chain carries TRBV27 and TRBJ1-1; 7 bases fit TRBD1. CDR1 and CDR2 (germline): MNHEY, SMNVEV (reference sequence). The trim removed 5 bases at V and 0 bases at J, leaving 6 bases unmatched. The CDR3 extends over 15 amino acids.

On this clone: The same CDR3 can be traced to other DNA sequences in this sample. CDR3 sequence (DNA): TGTGCCAGCAGTTCCTTTAGCGGGAGAACAGATACGCAGTATTTT. Translated: CASSSFSGRTDTQYF. The rearrangement joins TRBV28 to TRBJ2-3; 9 bases align to TRBD2. The junction had 5 bases not matched to a gene; V was cut back by 4 bases and J by 3 bases. The CDR3 runs to 15 residues. The germline CDR1 and CDR2 sequences are MDHEN and SYDVKM.

This chain connects TRBV28 to TRBJ2-7; D perhaps matches TRBD2 (6 bases). The length of the CDR3 is 16 residues. Germline values: CDR1 MDHEN, CDR2 SYDVKM. V lost 3 bases to trimming and J lost 4 bases, with 19 bases between them. In nucleotides, the CDR3 is TGTGCCAGCAGTTTTCCCCCCGGGGCGGGATGGTACGAGCAGTACTTC. It translates to CASSFPPGAGWYEQYF.

The V gene is TRBV10-3, the J gene TRBJ2-1; 9 bases match TRBD2. With V trimmed by 3 bases and J by 4 bases, 10 bases remained unmatched. Germline loops: CDR1 ENHRY, CDR2 SYGVKD. This CDR3 has 17 residues. CDR3 loop: CAISDGRREGRYNEQFF. The DNA of the CDR3 is TGTGCCATCAGTGATGGTCGGCGGGAGGGCCGGTACAATGAGCAGTTCTTC.

This clone came up once. The V call is TRBV6-5, the J call TRBJ2-3; perhaps TRBD2 as D (5 bases). V dropped 6 bases and J dropped 0 bases, with 13 bases sitting between them. Germline V lookup: CDR1 MNHEY, CDR2 SVGAGI. The CDR3 is 15 residues long. Written as DNA, the CDR3 is TGTGCCAGCAGCCTAACTAGATTTAGCACAGATACGCAGTATTTT. As protein: CASSLTRFSTDTQYF.

The rearrangement uses TRBV9 and TRBJ2-5; 9 nucleotides align to TRBD2. CDR3 length equals 16 residues. J lost 5 bases, V lost 7 bases, and 15 bases had no gene match. The germline V gene encodes CDR1 SGDLS and CDR2 YYNGEE. CDR3 bases: TGTGCCAGCTCGAATCCCTTAGCGGGAGTGCTGGAGACCCAGTACTTC. Amino acids: CASSNPLAGVLETQYF.

This chain links TRBV7-9 with TRBJ1-2; no definite D call. Germline assignment: CDR1 SEHNR and CDR2 FQNEAQ (reference sequence). Trimming took off 1 base at V and 4 bases at J, with 7 bases between the two ends. The CDR3 extends over 13 amino acids. CDR3 DNA sequence: TGTGCCAGCAGCTTAGACTTAGCCTATGGCTACACCTTC. This sequence encodes CASSLDLAYGYTF. The full variable domain, rest sourced from reference TRBV7-9 and TRBJ1-2, is DTGVSQNPRHKITKRGQNVTFRCDPISEHNRLYWYRQTLGQGPEFLTYFQNEAQLEKSRLLSDRFSAERPKGSFSTLEIQRTEQGDSAMYLCASSLDLAYGYTFGSGTRLTVV.

The chain joins TRBV19 to TRBJ2-7; 10 bases are shared with TRBD1. V gave up 10 bases and J gave up 2 bases; unmatched junction bases: 14. This CDR3 is 16 amino acids long. CDR1 is LNHDA and CDR2 is SQIVND in the germline V gene (reference sequence). CDR3 nucleotides: TGTGCCACCTCTTTCGCGGGGACAGGGGACGCCTACGAGCAGTACTTC. This encodes CATSFAGTGDAYEQYF.

A note on this clone: Additional DNA sequences in this sample encode the identical CDR3. This rearrangement joins TRBV6-6 to TRBJ1-1; a possible D gene is TRBD1 (5 bases). Trimming pared 2 bases from V and 4 bases from J, leaving 8 bases between. Germline V gene data show CDR1 as MNHNY and CDR2 as SVGAGI (reference sequence). The CDR3 extends over 13 amino acids. CDR3 sequence (DNA): TGTGCCAGCAGTTACGGCAGGGTCACTGAAGCTTTCTTT. This codes for CASSYGRVTEAFF.

DNA for the CDR3: TGTGCCAGCAGTGCCCGTTGGCCCTACGAGCAGTACTTC. Translation: CASSARWPYEQYF. The rearrangement joins TRBV25-1 to TRBJ2-7, with D unresolved. V shed 4 bases and J shed 2 bases, with 9 bases lying between them. The CDR3 covers 13 residues. The germline V gene encodes CDR1 MGHDK and CDR2 SYGVNS.

The J gene is TRBJ2-1, the V gene TRBV6-5; no reliable D call. Between the trimmed V and J ends, which lost 6 bases and 4 bases, there was a span of 13 bases. Germline loops: CDR1 MNHEY, CDR2 SVGAGI. The CDR3 length is 14 residues. CDR3 protein: CASSPRIHYNEQFF. As DNA, the CDR3 is TGTGCCAGCAGCCCTCGTATACATTACAATGAGCAGTTCTTC.

The chain carries TRBV11-3 and TRBJ2-1; 11 nucleotides agree with TRBD2. The CDR3 contains 16 residues. Germline CDR1 is SGHNT and CDR2 is YENEEA. Trimming at V came to 3 bases and at J to 5 bases, leaving 6 bases not matched to a gene. CDR3 in amino acids: CASSFPTSGKDNEQFF. Here the CDR3 DNA reads TGTGCCAGCAGCTTCCCGACTAGCGGGAAGGACAATGAGCAGTTCTTC.

V and J are TRBV28 and TRBJ2-1, with 8 bases that match TRBD1. Germline CDR1 reads MDHEN; CDR2 reads SYDVKM. The CDR3 is made up of 18 amino acids. V shed 2 bases and J 9 bases; nucleotides not matched to a gene: 18. CDR3 amino acids: CASSLMDRVGTPRSEQFF. CDR3 coding DNA: TGTGCCAGCAGTTTAATGGACAGGGTTGGGACCCCCCGGTCTGAGCAGTTCTTC.

This rearrangement joins TRBV27 to TRBJ2-3; D is possibly TRBD1 (6 bases). The germline V gene encodes CDR1 MNHEY and CDR2 SMNVEV (reference sequence). The CDR3 is made up of 14 amino acids. The V end was cut by 3 bases, the J end by 5 bases, with 12 bases between. Written as DNA, the CDR3 is TGTGCCAGCAGTTTCACAGGGTCCCAAGATACGCAGTATTTT. Protein: CASSFTGSQDTQYF.

This CDR3 reads CASSQDAGAANEKLFF. The CDR3 DNA reads as TGTGCCAGCAGCCAAGACGCAGGGGCTGCTAATGAAAAACTGTTTTTT. The genes are TRBV27 and TRBJ1-4; perhaps TRBD1 as D (6 bases). The CDR3 totals 16 residues. Trimming pared 6 bases from V and 3 bases from J, leaving 17 bases between. Germline values: CDR1 MNHEY, CDR2 SMNVEV (reference sequence).

The genes are TRBV13 and TRBJ2-2, with 10 bases fitting TRBD2. Germline loops: CDR1 PRHDT, CDR2 FYEKMQ (reference sequence). The CDR3 runs to 16 residues. Germline trimming cut 1 base from V and 8 bases from J; bases unmatched to any gene: 7. CDR3 amino acids: CASSLVLASGSGELFF. The CDR3 coding sequence is TGTGCCAGCAGCTTAGTCTTGGCTAGCGGGAGTGGGGAGCTGTTTTTT.

This chain uses TRBV5-1 with TRBJ2-1; 12 nucleotides match TRBD2. Germline CDR1 is SGHRS and CDR2 is YFSETQ. CDR3 length: 19 residues. Unmatched junction bases numbered 15, after V lost 0 bases and J lost 8 bases. CDR3 DNA: TGCGCCAGCAGCTTGGACGTACCTGAGACTAGCGGGAGCTTGGATGAGCAGTTCTTC. Encoded protein: CASSLDVPETSGSLDEQFF.

As for this clone: The sample has other DNA sequences that encode this CDR3 too. V usage is TRBV7-9 and J usage is TRBJ1-1; the match to TRBD1 covers 7 bases. This CDR3 spans 15 amino acids. V shed 1 base and J 2 bases; nucleotides not matched to a gene: 4. Germline V gene lookup returns CDR1 SEHNR and CDR2 FQNEAQ (reference sequence). The CDR3 is CASSLGQGVNTEAFF. For the CDR3, the DNA is TGTGCCAGCAGCTTAGGGCAGGGGGTAAACACTGAAGCTTTCTTT.

The rearrangement joins TRBV6-1 to TRBJ1-5, with D perhaps TRBD1 (5 bases). Trimming took off 4 bases at V and 4 bases at J, with 8 bases between the two ends. The CDR3 length is 13 residues. Germline-derived CDR1 and CDR2 are MNHNS and SASEGT. The CDR3 reads CASSVTGNQPQHF. Here the CDR3 DNA reads TGTGCCAGCAGTGTTACAGGAAATCAGCCCCAGCATTTT.

The CDR3 DNA reads as TGTGCCAGCAGCACCACTAGCGGGGTCTACAATGAGCAGTTCTTC. It encodes CASSTTSGVYNEQFF. The J gene is TRBJ2-1, the V gene TRBV13; 10 bases line up with TRBD2. With V trimmed by 5 bases and J by 3 bases, 4 bases remained unmatched. This CDR3 has 15 residues. Germline CDR1 and CDR2: PRHDT and FYEKMQ (reference sequence). Full variable domain (missing parts from reference TRBV13 and TRBJ2-1): AAGVIQSPRHLIKEKRETATLKCYPIPRHDTVYWYQQGPGQDPQFLISFYEKMQSDKGSIPDRFSAQQFSDYHSELNMSSLELGDSALYFCASSTTSGVYNEQFFGPGTRLTVL.

The gene calls are TRBV29-1 and TRBJ2-5, with D perhaps matching TRBD2 (5 bases). V gave up 6 bases and J gave up 2 bases, with 19 bases separating them. This CDR3 is built from 15 residues. The V gene's germline CDR1 is SQVTM and CDR2 ANQGSEA. CDR3 sequence: CSVRVGLRAQETQYF. The CDR3 bases are TGCAGCGTGCGGGTAGGGTTAAGGGCTCAAGAGACCCAGTACTTC.

This clone showed up just once. This chain joins TRBV27 and TRBJ2-3; D ambiguous. The CDR3 extends over 14 amino acids. CDR1 and CDR2 (germline): MNHEY, SMNVEV (reference sequence). Trimming shortened V by 5 bases and J by 0 bases, and 9 bases separated the two germline ends. In nucleotides, the CDR3 is TGTGCCAGCAGTAGCATCGGGAGCACAGATACGCAGTATTTT. Its translation is CASSSIGSTDTQYF.

The chain recombines TRBV6-1 with TRBJ1-1; no clear D gene. The CDR3 extends over 13 amino acids. Between the trimmed V and J ends, which lost 6 bases and 2 bases, there was a span of 10 bases. CDR1 is MNHNS, CDR2 SASEGT, per germline. The CDR3 DNA follows: TGTGCCAGCAGGGCTCCCCTCAACACTGAAGCTTTCTTT. Protein: CASRAPLNTEAFF.

The rearrangement joins TRBV10-2 to TRBJ2-1; D may match TRBD1 or TRBD2 (5 bases each). Trimming took off 0 bases at V and 14 bases at J, with 14 bases between the two ends. The CDR3 is 13 residues long. The germline CDR1 and CDR2 sequences are WSHSY and SAAADI. In nucleotides, the CDR3 is TGCGCCAGCAGTGAGTCCCGAGGGGCATGGGAGTTCTTC. Translating it yields CASSESRGAWEFF.

The V call is TRBV5-1, the J call TRBJ2-2, with a possible D match to TRBD1 (6 bases). There are 14 residues in the CDR3. V lost 4 bases and J 6 bases, leaving 13 bases between the germline ends. Germline assignment: CDR1 SGHRS and CDR2 YFSETQ. CDR3 bases: TGCGCCAGCAGCCCATATACAGGGCCCGGGGAGCTGTTTTTT. Translated, it gives CASSPYTGPGELFF.

Details on this clone: Other DNA variants within this sample encode the same CDR3. The chain has TRBV15 and TRBJ1-1; perhaps TRBD1 as D (6 bases). The CDR3 extends over 13 amino acids. V lost 0 bases to trimming and J lost 7 bases, with 9 bases between them. The germline CDR1 and CDR2 sequences are LNHNV and YYDKDF (reference sequence). This CDR3 is CATSRDRGLEAFF. As DNA, the CDR3 is TGTGCCACCAGCAGAGACCGGGGGCTTGAAGCTTTCTTT. Variable domain in full (rest from reference TRBV15 and TRBJ1-1): DAMVIQNPRYQVTQFGKPVTLSCSQTLNHNVMYWYQQKSSQAPKLLFHYYDKDFNNEADTPDNFQSRRPNTSFCFLDIRSPGLGDTAMYLCATSRDRGLEAFFGQGTRLTVV.

V gene TRBV27 combines with J gene TRBJ1-2; the D is unclear. Looked up from germline, CDR1 is MNHEY and CDR2 is SMNVEV (reference sequence). There are 17 residues in the CDR3. Trimming stripped 6 bases from V and 0 bases from J, with 20 bases between. DNA for the CDR3: TGTGCCAGCAGGCTAATCGGGCAACCCAAGGCTAACTATGGCTACACCTTC. Protein product: CASRLIGQPKANYGYTF.